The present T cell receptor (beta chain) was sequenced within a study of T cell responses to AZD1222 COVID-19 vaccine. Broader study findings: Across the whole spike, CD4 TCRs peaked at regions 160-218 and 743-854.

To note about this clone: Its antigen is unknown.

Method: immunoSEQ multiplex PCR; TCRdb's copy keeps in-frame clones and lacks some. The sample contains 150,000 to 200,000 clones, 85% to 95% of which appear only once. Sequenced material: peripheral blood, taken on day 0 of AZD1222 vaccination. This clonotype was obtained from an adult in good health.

Here the CDR3 reads CASSFGDQPQHF. CDR3 coding DNA: TGTGCCAGCAGCTTTGGGGATCAGCCCCAGCATTTT. The chain uses TRBV13 and TRBJ1-5; D is undetermined. CDR1 is PRHDT and CDR2 is FYEKMQ in the germline V gene (reference sequence). The ends were cut back, 3 bases at V and 5 bases at J, with 5 bases in the middle. The CDR3 totals 12 residues.